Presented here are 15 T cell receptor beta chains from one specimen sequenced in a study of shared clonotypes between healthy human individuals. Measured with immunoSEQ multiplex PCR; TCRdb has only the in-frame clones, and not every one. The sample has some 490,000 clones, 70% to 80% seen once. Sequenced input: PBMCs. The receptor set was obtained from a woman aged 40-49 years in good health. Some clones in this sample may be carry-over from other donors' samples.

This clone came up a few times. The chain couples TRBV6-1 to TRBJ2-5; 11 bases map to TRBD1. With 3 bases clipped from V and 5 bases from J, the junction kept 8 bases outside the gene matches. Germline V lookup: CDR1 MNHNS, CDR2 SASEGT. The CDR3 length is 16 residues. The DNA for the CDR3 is TGTGCCAGCAGTGAGGGGGGACAGGGGGTTAGGGAGACCCAGTACTTC. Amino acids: CASSEGGQGVRETQYF.

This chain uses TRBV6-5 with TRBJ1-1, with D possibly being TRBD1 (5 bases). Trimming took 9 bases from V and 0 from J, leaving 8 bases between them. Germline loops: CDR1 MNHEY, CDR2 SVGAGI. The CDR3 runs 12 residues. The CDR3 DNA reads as TGTGCCAGTCGGGGCTTGAACACTGAAGCTTTCTTT. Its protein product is CASRGLNTEAFF.

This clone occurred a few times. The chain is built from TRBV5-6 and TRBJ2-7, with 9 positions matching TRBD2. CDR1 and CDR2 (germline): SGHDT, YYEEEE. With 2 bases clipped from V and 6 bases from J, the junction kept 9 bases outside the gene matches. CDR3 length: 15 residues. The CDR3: CASSFLGSGRLEQYF. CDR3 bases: TGTGCCAGCAGCTTTCTAGGTAGCGGGAGACTCGAGCAGTACTTC.

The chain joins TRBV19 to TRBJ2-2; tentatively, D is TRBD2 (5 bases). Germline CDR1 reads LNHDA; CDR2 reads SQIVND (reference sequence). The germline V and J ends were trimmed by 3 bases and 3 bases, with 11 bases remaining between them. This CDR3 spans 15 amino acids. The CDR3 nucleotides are TGTGCCAGTAGTATGCGGGCGTCGCACACCGGGGAGCTGTTTTTT. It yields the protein CASSMRASHTGELFF.

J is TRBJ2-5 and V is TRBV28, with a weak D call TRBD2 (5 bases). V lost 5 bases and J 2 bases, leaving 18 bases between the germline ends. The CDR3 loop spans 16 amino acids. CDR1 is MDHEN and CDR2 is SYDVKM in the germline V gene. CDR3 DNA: TGTGCCAGCAGTCGAAGGACTCCTCTTATTCAAGAGACCCAGTACTTC. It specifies CASSRRTPLIQETQYF.

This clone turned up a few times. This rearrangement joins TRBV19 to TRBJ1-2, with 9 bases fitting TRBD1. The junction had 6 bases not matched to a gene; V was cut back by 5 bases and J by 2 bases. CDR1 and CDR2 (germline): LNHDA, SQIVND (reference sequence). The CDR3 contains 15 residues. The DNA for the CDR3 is TGTGCCAGTAGTCCTACAGGGGGCGTCAACTATGGCTACACCTTC. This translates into CASSPTGGVNYGYTF.

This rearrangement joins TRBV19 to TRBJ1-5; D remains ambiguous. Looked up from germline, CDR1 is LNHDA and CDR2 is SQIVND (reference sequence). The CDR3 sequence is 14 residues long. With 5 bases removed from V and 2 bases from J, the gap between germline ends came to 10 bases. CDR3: CASSGSRGNQPQHF. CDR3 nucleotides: TGTGCCAGTAGTGGTTCAAGGGGCAATCAGCCCCAGCATTTT. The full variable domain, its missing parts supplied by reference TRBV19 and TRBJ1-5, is DGGITQSPKYLFRKEGQNVTLSCEQNLNHDAMYWYRQDPGQGLRLIYYSQIVNDFQKGDIAEGYSVSREKKESFPLTVTSAQKNPTAFYLCASSGSRGNQPQHFGDGTRLSIL.

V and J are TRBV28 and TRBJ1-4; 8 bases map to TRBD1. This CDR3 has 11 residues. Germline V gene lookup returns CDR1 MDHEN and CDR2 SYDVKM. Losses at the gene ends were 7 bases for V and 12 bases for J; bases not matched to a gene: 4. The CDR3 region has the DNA TGTGCCAGCAACACGGGACAGGAACTGTTTTTT. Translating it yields CASNTGQELFF.

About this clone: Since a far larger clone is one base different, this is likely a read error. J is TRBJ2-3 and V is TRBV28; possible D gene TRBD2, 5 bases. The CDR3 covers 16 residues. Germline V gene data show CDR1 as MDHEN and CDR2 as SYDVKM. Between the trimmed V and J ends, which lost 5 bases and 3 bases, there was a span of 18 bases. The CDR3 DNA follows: TGTGCCAGCAGTACCCCAGCGGAAGGAGCAACAGATACGCAGTATTTT. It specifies CASSTPAEGATDTQYF.

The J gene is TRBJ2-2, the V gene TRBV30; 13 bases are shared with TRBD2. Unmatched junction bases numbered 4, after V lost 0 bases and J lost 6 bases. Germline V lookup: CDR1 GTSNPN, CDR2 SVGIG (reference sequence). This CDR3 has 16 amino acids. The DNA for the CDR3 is TGTGCCTGGAGTGTAAGGACTAGCGGGAGACCCGGGGAGCTGTTTTTT. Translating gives CAWSVRTSGRPGELFF. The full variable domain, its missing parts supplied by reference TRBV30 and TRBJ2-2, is SQTIHQWPATLVQPVGSPLSLECTVEGTSNPNLYWYRQAAGRGLQLLFYSVGIGQISSEVPQNLSASRPQDRQFILSSKKLLLSDSGFYLCAWSVRTSGRPGELFFGEGSRLTVL.

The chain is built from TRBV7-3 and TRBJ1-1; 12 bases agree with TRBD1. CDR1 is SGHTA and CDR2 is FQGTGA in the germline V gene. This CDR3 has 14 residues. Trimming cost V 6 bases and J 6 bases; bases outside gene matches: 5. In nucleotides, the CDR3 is TGTGCCAGCAGTTGGGACAGGGGGCATTCTGAAGCTTTCTTT. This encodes CASSWDRGHSEAFF.

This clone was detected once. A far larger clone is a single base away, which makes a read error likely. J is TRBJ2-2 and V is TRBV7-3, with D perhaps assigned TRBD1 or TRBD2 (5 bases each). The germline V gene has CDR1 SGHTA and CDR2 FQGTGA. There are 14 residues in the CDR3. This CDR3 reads CASSLSGRSGEPFF. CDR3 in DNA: TGTGCCAGCAGCTTATCAGGGCGGTCCGGGGAGCCGTTTTTT.

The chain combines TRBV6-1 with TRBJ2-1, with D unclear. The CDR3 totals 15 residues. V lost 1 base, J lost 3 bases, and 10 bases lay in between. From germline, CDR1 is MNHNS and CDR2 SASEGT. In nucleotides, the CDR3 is TGTGCCAGCAGTGAAGGTATCGGAAACTACAATGAGCAGTTCTTC. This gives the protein CASSEGIGNYNEQFF.

The chain's CDR3 is CSVKGGYEQYF. The DNA of the CDR3 is TGCAGTGTAAAGGGGGGCTACGAGCAGTACTTC. This chain uses TRBV20-1 with TRBJ2-7, with D possibly called TRBD1 or TRBD2 (6 bases each). The CDR3 is 11 residues long. V shed 7 bases and J shed 3 bases, with 10 bases lying between them. Germline CDR1 reads DFQATT; CDR2 reads SNEGSKA (reference sequence).

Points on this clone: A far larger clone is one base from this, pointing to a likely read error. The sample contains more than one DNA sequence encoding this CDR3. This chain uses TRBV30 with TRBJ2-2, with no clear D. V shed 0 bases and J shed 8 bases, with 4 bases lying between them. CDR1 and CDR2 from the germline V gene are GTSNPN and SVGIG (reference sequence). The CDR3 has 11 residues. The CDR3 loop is CAWSVGGELFF. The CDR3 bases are TGTGCCTGGAGTGTAGGGGGGGAGCTGTTTTTT. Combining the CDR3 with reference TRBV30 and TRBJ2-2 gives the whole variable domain SQTIHQWPATLVQPVGSPLSLECTVEGTSNPNLYWYRQAAGRGLQLLFYSVGIGQISSEVPQNLSASRPQDRQFILSSKKLLLSDSGFYLCAWSVGGELFFGEGSRLTVL.